Listed below are T cell receptor beta chains from one sample, sequenced in a study of CD8+ T cells in alopecia areata. Method: immunoSEQ multiplex PCR; TCRdb's copy keeps in-frame clones and lacks some. The sample has around 140,000 clones; around 51% are singletons. The sequenced sample was CD4+ T cells sorted from blood, obtained at week 0. Source of these receptors: a human donor with alopecia areata. CDR3s include the opening cysteine and the closing phenylalanine or tryptophan. The order of the fields is clone size, J gene, CDR3 length, V gene, D gene, CDR3 DNA, CDR3 protein. D genes are given only for firm matches. Clone sizes are given selectively: once, few, many, or a class where the clone is expanded.

.,TRBJ2-6,14,TRBV6-1,.,TGTGCCAGCTTTGGAGCAGGTGGGGCCAACGTCCTGACTTTC,CASFGAGGANVLTF
few,TRBJ2-1,12,TRBV29-1,.,TGCAGCGTTATAAGGGGTAGTAATGAGCAGTTCTTC,CSVIRGSNEQFF
.,TRBJ2-2,16,TRBV4-3,.,TGCGCCAGCAGCCCCCGAGGGTACACGAACACCGGGGAGCTGTTTTTT,CASSPRGYTNTGELFF
once,TRBJ2-5,12,TRBV5-1,.,TGCGCCAGCAGCCGGCTTCAAGAGACCCAGTACTTC,CASSRLQETQYF
.,TRBJ2-7,15,TRBV6-1,TRBD2,TGTGCCAGCAGTGGTGGACGGGAGGGCCTCTACGAGCAGTACTTC,CASSGGREGLYEQYF
.,TRBJ1-2,11,TRBV20-1,.,TGCAGTGCTAGTCCAGATTATGGCTACACCTTC,CSASPDYGYTF
many,TRBJ1-2,13,TRBV28,.,TGTGCCAGCAGTCTCCGGGACATGCGGAGCTACACCTTC,CASSLRDMRSYTF
once,TRBJ2-7,15,TRBV30,TRBD2,TGTGCCTGGAGTGTACGCACAGGCGGGAGCTACGAGCAGTACTTC,CAWSVRTGGSYEQYF
few,TRBJ1-5,14,TRBV15,.,TGTGCCACCAGCAGAGAGGACCGCAATCAGCCCCAGCATTTT,CATSREDRNQPQHF
.,TRBJ1-4,13,TRBV29-1,.,TGCACTCCGAAGGGGGGGCGCGGTGAAAAACTGTTTTTT,CTPKGGRGEKLFF
.,TRBJ2-7,14,TRBV4-1,TRBD1,TGCGCCAGCAGCCCAGGGACAGGGGGTGGGGAGCAGTACTTC,CASSPGTGGGEQYF
few,TRBJ2-3,15,TRBV29-1,.,TGCAGCGTTGAAGATCTTCGGGTAGGGACAGATACGCAGTATTTT,CSVEDLRVGTDTQYF
many,TRBJ2-3,18,TRBV7-2,TRBD2,TGTGCCAGCATCGGCGGACGAGCGGGAGGACTATACACGGGTACGCAGTATTTT,CASIGGRAGGLYTGTQYF
many,TRBJ2-6,16,TRBV5-4,.,TGTGCCAGCACCTCCTCATCGACCTCTGGGGCCAACGTCCTGACTTTC,CASTSSSTSGANVLTF
.,TRBJ1-1,12,TRBV29-1,.,TGCAGCGTTGGGCAACCAAACACTGAAGCTTTCTTT,CSVGQPNTEAFF
.,TRBJ2-1,12,TRBV27,TRBD1,TGTGCCAGCAGCCGAACCGGGACAGGGCAGTTCTTC,CASSRTGTGQFF
.,TRBJ2-7,19,TRBV7-3,TRBD2,TGTGCCAGCAGCTCCAGCCGGGGACTAGCGGAGGGGAGCTCCTACGAGCAGTACTTC,CASSSSRGLAEGSSYEQYF
.,TRBJ2-6,15,TRBV15,.,TGTGCCACCAGCAGAACAGGGTACGGGGCCAACGTCCTGACTTTC,CATSRTGYGANVLTF
.,TRBJ2-3,16,TRBV30,TRBD2,TGTGCCTGGAGTGTAATACTAGCGGGAGTCCCAGATACGCAGTATTTT,CAWSVILAGVPDTQYF
.,TRBJ2-2,16,TRBV30,TRBD2,TGTGCCTGGAATGCGATAGCGGGAACGAACACCGGGGAGCTGTTTTTT,CAWNAIAGTNTGELFF
.,TRBJ2-3,15,TRBV9,.,TGTGCCAGCAGCGTAGTCGAGGGACGCACAGATACGCAGTATTTT,CASSVVEGRTDTQYF
few,TRBJ1-3,14,TRBV29-1,TRBD1,TGCAGCGTTGGAAATCAGGGGGCGGGAAACACCATATATTTT,CSVGNQGAGNTIYF
.,TRBJ1-5,15,TRBV29-1,TRBD1,TGCAGCGTTGCTGGGGACAGGGGAAGCAATCAGCCCCAGCATTTT,CSVAGDRGSNQPQHF